This TCR beta chain was sequenced for a study of shared clonotypes between healthy human individuals. Genomic DNA (from each subset) was split evenly across several immunoSEQ plates. About 30,000 T cell genomes (around 0.2 ug DNA) went into each sorted-subset replicate. TCRdb keeps only in-frame clones here, not all; method: immunoSEQ multiplex PCR. Of around 620,000 clones listed, roughly 95% are singletons. A note on this clone: What it binds is unknown.

Study observations and caveats: The generation probabilities recorded for non-shared clonotypes fell below those of clonotypes shared by all four donors.

The V and J ends lost 4 bases and 0 bases respectively, with 16 bases between them. The CDR3 loop spans 16 amino acids. CDR1 SEHNR and CDR2 FQNEAQ come from the germline V gene (reference sequence). CD45RO-negative CD8 cells positively selected for CCR7 made up the naive population, which excluded terminally differentiated effector memory CD45RA+ cells. The chain uses TRBV7-9 and TRBJ2-7, with a possible D match to TRBD1 (6 bases). The sequenced material came from naive CD8+ T cells sorted from blood. This clonotype was obtained from a woman in her twenties or thirties in good health. The CDR3 here is CASSSRQGTLSYEQYF. The CDR3 DNA is TGTGCCAGCAGCTCCCGGCAGGGGACCCTCTCCTACGAGCAGTACTTC.